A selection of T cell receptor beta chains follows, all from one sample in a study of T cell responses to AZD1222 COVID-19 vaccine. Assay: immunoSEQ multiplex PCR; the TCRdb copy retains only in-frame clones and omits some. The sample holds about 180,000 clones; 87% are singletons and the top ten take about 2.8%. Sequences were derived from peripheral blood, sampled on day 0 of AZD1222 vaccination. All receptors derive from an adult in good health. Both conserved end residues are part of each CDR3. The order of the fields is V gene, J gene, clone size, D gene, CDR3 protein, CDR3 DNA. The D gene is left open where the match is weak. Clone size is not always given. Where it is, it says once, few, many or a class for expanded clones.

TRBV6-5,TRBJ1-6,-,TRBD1,CASRTGGASPLHF,TGTGCCAGCAGAACAGGGGGGGCTTCACCCCTCCACTTT
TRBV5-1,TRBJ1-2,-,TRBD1,CASEPGQGSYGYTF,TGCGCCAGCGAGCCGGGACAGGGTTCCTATGGCTACACCTTC
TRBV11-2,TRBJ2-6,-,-,CASSLTVSGANVLTF,TGTGCCAGCAGCCTGACAGTTTCTGGGGCCAACGTCCTGACTTTC
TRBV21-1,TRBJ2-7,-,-,CASSKARTATYEQYF,TGTGCCAGCAGCAAAGCGCGGACAGCAACCTACGAGCAGTACTTC
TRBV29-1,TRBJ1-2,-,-,CSVDRGGSNYGYTF,TGCAGCGTTGACAGGGGCGGGAGTAACTATGGCTACACCTTC
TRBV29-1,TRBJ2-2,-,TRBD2,CSVGGTSGPTGELFF,TGCAGCGTTGGGGGGACTAGCGGTCCCACCGGGGAGCTGTTTTTT
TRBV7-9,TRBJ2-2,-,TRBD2,CASSYFPVAGTGELFF,TGTGCCAGCAGCTACTTTCCTGTAGCGGGCACCGGGGAGCTGTTTTTT
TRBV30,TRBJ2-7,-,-,CAWITAGYEQYF,TGTGCCTGGATAACCGCCGGCTACGAGCAGTACTTC
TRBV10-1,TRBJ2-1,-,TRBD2,CASNPSGSKDEQFF,TGCGCCAGCAACCCTAGCGGGAGTAAAGATGAGCAGTTCTTC
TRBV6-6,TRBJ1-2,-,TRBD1,CASSYSSGTGVGYTF,TGTGCCAGCAGTTACTCGAGCGGGACAGGGGTTGGCTACACCTTC
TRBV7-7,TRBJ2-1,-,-,CASSLAPGLRTGNEQFF,TGTGCCAGCAGCTTAGCCCCGGGACTCAGGACGGGAAATGAGCAGTTCTTC
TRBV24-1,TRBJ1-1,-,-,CATSDLGMNTEAFF,TGTGCCACCAGTGATCTGGGGATGAACACTGAAGCTTTCTTT
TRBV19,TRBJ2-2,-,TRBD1,CATRHGQGNVPGELFF,TGTGCCACCCGACACGGACAGGGGAATGTCCCCGGGGAGCTGTTTTTT
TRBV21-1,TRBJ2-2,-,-,CASSKARRTANTGELFF,TGTGCCAGCAGCAAAGCGCGGAGGACAGCTAACACCGGGGAGCTGTTTTTT
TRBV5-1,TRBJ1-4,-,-,CASTRGRTNEKLFF,TGCGCCAGCACCCGGGGACGGACTAATGAAAAACTGTTTTTT
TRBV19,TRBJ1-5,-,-,CASTRVVQIVNQPQHF,TGTGCCAGTACCCGAGTGGTACAGATAGTCAATCAGCCCCAGCATTTT
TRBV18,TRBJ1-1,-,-,CASSPGLDWQLGTEAFF,TGTGCCAGCTCACCCGGACTTGATTGGCAGTTGGGCACTGAAGCTTTCTTT
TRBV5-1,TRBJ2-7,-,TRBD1,CASRSPGQGSEQYF,TGCGCCAGCAGATCCCCGGGACAGGGGTCCGAGCAGTACTTC
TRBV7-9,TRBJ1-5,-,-,CASSLGSGSNQPQHF,TGTGCCAGCAGCTTAGGCTCCGGGAGCAATCAGCCCCAGCATTTT
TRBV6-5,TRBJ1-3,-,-,CASTDPGNTIYF,TGTGCCAGCACGGATCCTGGAAACACCATATATTTT
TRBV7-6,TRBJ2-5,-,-,CASSLERGAVETQYF,TGTGCCAGCAGCCTAGAAAGGGGTGCGGTAGAGACCCAGTACTTC
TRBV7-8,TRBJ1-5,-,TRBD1,CASSLAGTGGNQPQHF,TGTGCCAGCAGCTTAGCCGGGACAGGGGGAAATCAGCCCCAGCATTTT
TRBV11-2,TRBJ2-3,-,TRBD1,CASSLDRALTDTQYF,TGTGCCAGCAGTTTGGACAGGGCACTCACAGATACGCAGTATTTT
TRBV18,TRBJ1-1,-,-,CASSSGLMNTEAFF,TGTGCCAGCTCATCTGGACTGATGAACACTGAAGCTTTCTTT
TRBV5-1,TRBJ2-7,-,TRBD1,CASSWGQATYEQYF,TGCGCCAGCAGCTGGGGACAGGCTACTTACGAGCAGTACTTC
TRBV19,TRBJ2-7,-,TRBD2,CASRTSGSSWGEQYF,TGTGCCAGTAGGACTAGCGGGAGTTCATGGGGCGAGCAGTACTTC
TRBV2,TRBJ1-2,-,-,CASSAGASLKMSYTF,TGTGCCAGCAGTGCGGGGGCGTCCCTAAAAATGAGCTACACCTTC
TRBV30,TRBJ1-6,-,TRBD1,CAWSVGTVNSPLHF,TGTGCCTGGAGTGTTGGGACAGTTAATTCACCCCTCCACTTT
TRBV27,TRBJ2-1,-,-,CASSLLLPTVDEQFF,TGTGCCAGCAGTTTATTGCTCCCGACGGTAGATGAGCAGTTCTTC
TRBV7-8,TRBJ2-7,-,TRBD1,CASSPPDRGRYEQYF,TGTGCCAGCAGCCCCCCGGACAGGGGTAGGTACGAGCAGTACTTC
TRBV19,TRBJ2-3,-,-,CASTKGGRTDTQYF,TGTGCCAGTACCAAAGGGGGGCGTACAGATACGCAGTATTTT
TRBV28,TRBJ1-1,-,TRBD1,CASSSDRDNTEAFF,TGTGCCAGCAGCTCGGACAGGGATAACACTGAAGCTTTCTTT
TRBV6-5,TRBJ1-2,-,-,CASSTGGGRDYGYTF,TGTGCCAGCAGTACCGGGGGGGGTAGGGACTATGGCTACACCTTC
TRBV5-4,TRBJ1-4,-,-,CASSFRQSGEKLFF,TGTGCCAGCAGCTTTAGGCAGTCCGGGGAAAAACTGTTTTTT
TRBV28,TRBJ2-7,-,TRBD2,CASSDRTSGRAYEQYF,TGTGCCAGCAGCGATCGGACTAGCGGGAGGGCCTACGAGCAGTACTTC
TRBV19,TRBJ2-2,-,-,CASSLLNTGELFF,TGTGCCAGTAGTCTGTTGAACACCGGGGAGCTGTTTTTT
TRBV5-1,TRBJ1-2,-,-,CASSLEGYGYTF,TGCGCCAGCAGCTTGGAGGGGTATGGCTACACCTTC
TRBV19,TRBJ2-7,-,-,CASSMMDKYEQYF,TGTGCCAGTAGTATGATGGATAAATACGAGCAGTACTTC
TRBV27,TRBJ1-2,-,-,CASSPRTARGGYTF,TGTGCCAGTTCTCCGAGGACAGCCCGGGGTGGCTACACCTTC
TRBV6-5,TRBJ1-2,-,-,CASSPLGQNYGYTF,TGTGCCAGCAGCCCCCTCGGACAGAACTATGGCTACACCTTC
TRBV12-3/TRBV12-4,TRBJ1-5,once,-,CASSLGGYQPQHF,TGTGCCAGCAGTTTAGGCGGATATCAGCCCCAGCATTTT
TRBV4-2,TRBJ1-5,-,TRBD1,CASSTPGQGNQPQHF,TGTGCCAGCAGCACCCCGGGACAGGGGAATCAGCCCCAGCATTTT
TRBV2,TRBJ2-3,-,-,CASSEAWMTMDTQYF,TGTGCCAGCAGTGAAGCGTGGATGACGATGGATACGCAGTATTTT
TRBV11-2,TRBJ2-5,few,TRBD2,CAEGRGYTQETQYF,TGTGCCGAAGGGCGGGGGTATACTCAAGAGACCCAGTACTTC
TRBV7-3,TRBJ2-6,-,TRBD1,CASSLSPGTGTSGANVLTF,TGTGCCAGCAGCTTATCCCCCGGGACAGGGACTTCAGGGGCCAACGTCCTGACTTTC